This is a list of T cell receptor beta chains from one sample in a study of blood T cell repertoires in COVID-19. Method: immunoSEQ multiplex PCR; TCRdb's copy keeps in-frame clones and lacks some. Here the sample spans about 300,000 clones, around 88% being singletons. Sequences were obtained from peripheral blood. The receptors derive from a woman in her thirties who had recovered from COVID-19. Each CDR3 is given with its conserved first and last residue. The D gene is left open where the match is weak. Only part of the rows carry a size: once, few, many, or a class if the clone is expanded.

TRBJ1-6	TRBV6-1	NA	NA	CASSETSGADSPLHF	TGTGCCAGCAGTGAGACTTCAGGGGCGGATTCACCCCTCCACTTT
TRBJ1-3	TRBV7-2	TRBD1	NA	CASSLTDAGGSGNTIYF	TGTGCCAGCAGCTTAACGGATGCAGGGGGCTCTGGAAACACCATATATTTT
TRBJ2-3	TRBV5-1	NA	once	CASSSGSSTDTQYF	TGCGCCAGCAGCTCAGGGTCTAGCACAGATACGCAGTATTTT
TRBJ2-1	TRBV10-3	NA	NA	CAIAESNYNEQFF	TGTGCCATCGCGGAGTCGAACTACAATGAGCAGTTCTTC
TRBJ1-3	TRBV6-2/TRBV6-3	NA	NA	CASSPGRAGNTIYF	TGTGCCAGCAGTCCCGGGCGGGCTGGAAACACCATATATTTT
TRBJ1-2	TRBV9	NA	NA	CASSGRVFSYGYTF	TGTGCCAGCAGCGGCAGGGTTTTCAGCTATGGCTACACCTTC
TRBJ2-1	TRBV30	NA	NA	CAWSAGRSQFF	TGTGCCTGGAGTGCAGGAAGAAGCCAGTTCTTC
TRBJ2-7	TRBV6-5	NA	NA	CASSTPGQGPYEQYF	TGTGCCAGCAGCACGCCCGGGCAGGGCCCCTACGAGCAGTACTTC
TRBJ1-2	TRBV5-1	NA	NA	CASSLATSGNYGYTF	TGCGCCAGCAGCTTGGCAACCTCGGGGAACTATGGCTACACCTTC
TRBJ2-1	TRBV6-5	NA	many	CASGTGLGEQFF	TGTGCCAGCGGAACAGGGTTAGGTGAGCAGTTCTTC
TRBJ1-3	TRBV10-3	NA	NA	CAISESSGRGNTIYF	TGTGCCATCAGTGAGTCGAGCGGGCGCGGAAACACCATATATTTT
TRBJ2-5	TRBV6-1	NA	NA	CASSETWASGAPLYF	NA
TRBJ2-7	TRBV7-9	NA	NA	CASSLLRTSGTPNYEQYF	TGTGCCAGCAGCCTACTACGGACCTCCGGGACACCAAACTACGAGCAGTACTTC
TRBJ1-6	TRBV12-5	NA	few	CASGLGGIPRYNSPLHF	TGTGCTAGTGGTTTAGGAGGAATCCCTAGATACAATTCACCCCTCCACTTT
TRBJ1-4	TRBV5-5	TRBD1	NA	CASSHYPDVDRDGEKLFF	TGTGCCAGCAGCCATTACCCTGACGTGGACAGGGACGGAGAAAAACTGTTTTTT
TRBJ2-1	TRBV30	NA	NA	CAWSVFGVAANEQFF	TGTGCCTGGAGTGTTTTTGGAGTAGCTGCCAATGAGCAGTTCTTC
TRBJ1-1	TRBV4-1	NA	once	CASSQDFAGGNTEAFF	TGCGCCAGCAGCCAAGATTTCGCGGGAGGGAACACTGAAGCTTTCTTT
TRBJ1-5	TRBV28	NA	NA	CASSGQANQPQHF	TGTGCCAGTTCAGGACAAGCCAATCAGCCCCAGCATTTT
TRBJ1-5	TRBV18	NA	NA	CASSPGDGGNQPQHF	TGTGCCAGCTCACCCGGGGATGGAGGAAACCAGCCCCAGCATTTT
TRBJ2-1	TRBV27	TRBD2	NA	CASRLAANEQFF	TGTGCCAGCCGACTAGCGGCGAATGAGCAGTTCTTC
TRBJ1-2	TRBV5-5	TRBD1	few	CASSSTGGDYGYTF	TGTGCCAGCAGCTCGACAGGGGGGGACTATGGCTACACCTTC
TRBJ2-3	TRBV7-8	NA	NA	CASSLHTDTQYF	TGTGCCAGCAGCCTACACACAGATACGCAGTATTTT
TRBJ2-7	TRBV27	NA	NA	CASPAYEQYF	TGTGCCAGTCCCGCCTACGAGCAGTACTTC
TRBJ2-1	TRBV3-1/TRBV3-2	TRBD1	few	CASSLRQGNEQFF	TGTGCCAGCAGCCTCCGACAGGGTAATGAGCAGTTCTTC
TRBJ2-7	TRBV12-3/TRBV12-4	TRBD1	NA	CASSPQGPHEQYF	TGTGCCAGCAGCCCACAGGGGCCCCACGAGCAGTACTTC
TRBJ2-7	TRBV5-1	TRBD1	NA	CASSTTGTGGGEQYF	TGCGCCAGCAGCACCACCGGGACAGGAGGTGGCGAGCAGTACTTC